The clone carrying this T cell receptor (beta chain) was seen only a few times. Antigen specificity is unknown. In the library, unique molecular identifiers were attached to individual cDNA molecules. TCRdb analysed the RACE reads with MiXCR anew, one entry per CDR3 protein. Of hundreds of thousands of distinct CDR3 sequences listed, nearly 6.5% are singletons. Regarding time point: patch test 2, 6 weeks after DPC sensitization. The treatment: therapeutic diphenylcyclopropenone sensitization with weekly scalp DPC. This entry belongs to a study of human T cells and chemical hapten exposure. Study-wide results and caveats: Expanded TCRs clustered into significantly more large CDR3 similarity groups than controls, the analysis revealed.

This TCR was recovered from a woman between 18 and 30 years old with alopecia areata. Some clones in this sample may be carry-over from other donors' samples. Sequenced here: whole blood, sampled in connection with sensitization to the hapten diphenylcyclopropenone (DPC).

As DNA, the CDR3 is TGCGCCAGCGGGCGGGATAGCACAGATACGCAGTATTTT. Its protein product is CASGRDSTDTQYF. The chain couples TRBV5-1 to TRBJ2-3; a weak D match, TRBD2 (6 bases). Germline CDR1 reads SGHRS; CDR2 reads YFSETQ. V lost 7 bases and J 0 bases, leaving 9 bases between the germline ends. The length of the CDR3 is 13 residues.